The clone carrying this T cell receptor beta chain occurred a few times. Its cognate antigen is unknown. The entry originates in a study of blood T cells in healthy people across ages. Notes on the study in general: Percentage of naive T cells showed a strong correlation with TCR beta diversity. Older individuals had lower TCR beta diversity per million T cells (the decline was roughly linear).

A second about 6 to 11 cycle PCR used barcoded and J-beta primers. TCRdb reprocessed the 5' RACE reads via MiXCR and lists one record per CDR3 protein. Of some 1.8 million distinct CDR3 sequences listed, more than 35% are singletons. The V end was cut by 2 bases, the J end by 3 bases, with 8 bases between. Germline V gene sequence: CDR1 MNHEY, CDR2 SVGEGT. The CDR3 contains 14 residues. V gene TRBV6-2 or TRBV6-3 combines with J gene TRBJ1-5; D is uncertain. The source material was blood. The source is a human donor in good health. The CDR3 reads CASSYVVVNQPQHF. CDR3 DNA: TGTGCCAGCAGTTACGTGGTCGTCAATCAGCCCCAGCATTTT.